This T cell receptor (beta chain) derives from a study of cytomegalovirus exposure and HLA in healthy donors. Regarding the study as a whole: According to the study, 150 to 200 TCR beta chains were cytomegalovirus-associated. Analyses of presence and absence presupposed an approximately uniform sequencing depth across donors. Later analysis associated a missense DCLRE1C variant with TCR beta V- and J-gene trimming.

Both 60 Vbeta primers and 13 Jbeta primers went into the PCR. Profiling relied on immunoSEQ multiplex PCR, and the TCRdb table lists in-frame clones only, not all of them. Of over 100,000 clones in the sample, roughly 76% are singletons; the top ten hold more than 2%. As for this clone: Its target is not known.

CDR3 length: 11 amino acids. The chain couples TRBV21-1 to TRBJ2-1; the D call TRBD2 from the table was never checked on the DNA. TRBV21-1 is annotated as a pseudogene. The origin of this receptor is a man aged 25-45 years in good health and CMV-seronegative. The specimen sequenced was PBMCs. The CDR3 nucleotides are TGTGCCACCCCCGGGGAGAATGAGCAGTTCTTC. This gives the protein CATPGENEQFF.